Listed below are T cell receptor beta chains from one sample, sequenced in a study of cytomegalovirus exposure and HLA in healthy donors. Assay used: immunoSEQ multiplex PCR; TCRdb lists only in-frame clones, some missing. The sample has 95,000 to 100,000 clones; 75% are singletons. Source material: PBMCs. The receptors were sampled from a man in his fifties in good health and CMV-seronegative. CDR3s include the opening cysteine and the closing phenylalanine or tryptophan. The order of the fields is clone size, D gene, V gene, J gene, CDR3 DNA, CDR3 protein. The D gene is left open where the match is weak. The size entry is marked missing in some rows and otherwise reads once, few, many or a size class.

size: NA
D: NA
V: TRBV5-1
J: TRBJ2-5
DNA: TGCGCCAGCAGCTTGGCCCCTCGGGACTCAGGGCGGGAGACCCAGTACTTC
CDR3: CASSLAPRDSGRETQYF

size: NA
D: TRBD1
V: TRBV18
J: TRBJ2-1
DNA: TGTGCCAGCTCCTCCGGCAGGGGGCGAAATGAGCAGTTCTTC
CDR3: CASSSGRGRNEQFF

size: NA
D: TRBD2
V: TRBV19
J: TRBJ2-1
DNA: TGTGCCAGTAGTAGACTAGCGGGGGACCCCTACAATGAGCAGTTCTTC
CDR3: CASSRLAGDPYNEQFF

size: NA
D: TRBD1
V: TRBV6-1
J: TRBJ2-2
DNA: TGTGCCAGCAGTGTATCGACAGGGGTTACCGGGGAGCTGTTTTTT
CDR3: CASSVSTGVTGELFF

size: NA
D: TRBD2
V: TRBV6-5
J: TRBJ2-1
DNA: TGTGCCAGCAGCCGACTAGCGTTTAATGAGCAGTTCTTC
CDR3: CASSRLAFNEQFF

size: few
D: NA
V: TRBV9
J: TRBJ2-1
DNA: TGTGCCAGCAGCGTGCGGGATATCTCCTACAATGAGCAGTTCTTC
CDR3: CASSVRDISYNEQFF

size: NA
D: TRBD1
V: TRBV27
J: TRBJ2-5
DNA: TGTGCCAGCAGTCTGGGACAGGAGGGAAAGACCCAGTACTTC
CDR3: CASSLGQEGKTQYF

size: NA
D: TRBD1
V: TRBV4-2
J: TRBJ2-5
DNA: TGTGCCAGCAGCTCGACAGGGGGCGTAATGGACCAGTACTTC
CDR3: CASSSTGGVMDQYF

size: NA
D: NA
V: TRBV27
J: TRBJ2-7
DNA: TGTGCCAGCAGTTTATTTTATAGGGGGCGGGGTAGTAACGAGCAGTACTTC
CDR3: CASSLFYRGRGSNEQYF

size: NA
D: NA
V: TRBV29-1
J: TRBJ1-6
DNA: TGCAGCGTTGCCGTGGGGGGGGCCAATTCACCCCTCCACTTT
CDR3: CSVAVGGANSPLHF

size: NA
D: NA
V: TRBV2
J: TRBJ1-1
DNA: TGTGCCAGCAGTCGAGGGGAGGGCACTGAAGCTTTCTTT
CDR3: CASSRGEGTEAFF

size: NA
D: NA
V: TRBV7-9
J: TRBJ1-2
DNA: TGTGCCAGCAGCTTAGCGGCTTCGGAGGGCTATGGCTACACCTTC
CDR3: CASSLAASEGYGYTF

size: NA
D: NA
V: TRBV6-5
J: TRBJ1-2
DNA: TGTGCCAGCACGTCGGGGAACTATGGCTACACCTTC
CDR3: CASTSGNYGYTF

size: few
D: NA
V: TRBV18
J: TRBJ1-1
DNA: TGTGCCAGCTCACTTTCAGAGAACACTGAAGCTTTCTTT
CDR3: CASSLSENTEAFF

size: NA
D: NA
V: TRBV4-1
J: TRBJ1-5
DNA: TGCGCCAGCAGCCAAGATCCCGGGGATCTCATTTGGCCCCAGCATTTT
CDR3: CASSQDPGDLIWPQHF

size: NA
D: NA
V: TRBV6-5
J: TRBJ1-2
DNA: TGTGCCACCCTAGGAGGAGGACGAGGCTATGGCTACACCTTC
CDR3: CATLGGGRGYGYTF

size: NA
D: TRBD2
V: TRBV7-2
J: TRBJ2-2
DNA: TGTGCCAGCAGCTGGAGAGGCGGGAGGGCCGAAGCCGACGGGGAGCTGTTTTTT
CDR3: CASSWRGGRAEADGELFF

size: NA
D: NA
V: TRBV21-1
J: TRBJ2-6
DNA: TGTGCCAGCAGCGGGGGGGAGACACGGAGGGCCAGAAGGGTCTCTGGGGCCAACGTCCTGACTTTC
CDR3: CASSGGETRRARRVSGANVLTF

size: once
D: TRBD1
V: TRBV5-1
J: TRBJ2-7
DNA: TGCGCCAGCAGCTCCGGGACAGGGGGCTACTACGAGCAGTACTTC
CDR3: CASSSGTGGYYEQYF

size: NA
D: NA
V: TRBV6-5
J: TRBJ2-1
DNA: TGTGCCAGCAATGGGGGGAATGAGCAGTTCTTC
CDR3: CASNGGNEQFF

size: NA
D: NA
V: TRBV10-3
J: TRBJ1-6
DNA: TGTGCCATCATGCAGGATCTTTATAATTCACCCCTCCACTTT
CDR3: CAIMQDLYNSPLHF

size: NA
D: TRBD1
V: TRBV5-4
J: TRBJ2-3
DNA: TGTGCCAGCAGCCCAGGGGGTCTAAAAACCACAGATACGCAGTATTTT
CDR3: CASSPGGLKTTDTQYF

size: once
D: NA
V: TRBV9
J: TRBJ1-6
DNA: TGTGCCAGCAGCATCGACAGTAATTCACCCCTCCACTTT
CDR3: CASSIDSNSPLHF

size: few
D: NA
V: TRBV27
J: TRBJ2-3
DNA: TGTGCCAGCAGTTCCGGGACTGGCACAGATACGCAGTATTTT
CDR3: CASSSGTGTDTQYF

size: NA
D: NA
V: TRBV28
J: TRBJ2-5
DNA: TGTGCCAGACCGGAAGGGGCGTACCAAGAGACCCAGTACTTC
CDR3: CARPEGAYQETQYF

size: NA
D: NA
V: TRBV4-1
J: TRBJ2-1
DNA: TGCGCCAGCAGCCCCATCTTAACTTTGAGCTCCTACAATGAGCAGTTCTTC
CDR3: CASSPILTLSSYNEQFF

size: NA
D: TRBD1
V: TRBV27
J: TRBJ1-5
DNA: TGTGCCAGCAGTTTTATTCTCCCCGGGACAGGGGTTCAGCCCCAGCATTTT
CDR3: CASSFILPGTGVQPQHF

size: NA
D: TRBD1
V: TRBV5-1
J: TRBJ2-6
DNA: TGCGCCAGCAGCGCGTCGACAGGGGGGTCCGGGGCCAACGTCCTGACTTTC
CDR3: CASSASTGGSGANVLTF

size: NA
D: NA
V: TRBV7-2
J: TRBJ2-7
DNA: TGTGCCAGCAGCCCGCAGCACTACGAGCAGTACTTC
CDR3: CASSPQHYEQYF

size: NA
D: NA
V: TRBV7-2
J: TRBJ2-3
DNA: TGTGCCAGCAGCTTAGTACCTAGCAGCACAGATACGCAGTATTTT
CDR3: CASSLVPSSTDTQYF

size: NA
D: NA
V: TRBV30
J: TRBJ1-1
DNA: TGTGCCTGGAGTGTCCTGAGAGGGACTGAAGCTTTCTTT
CDR3: CAWSVLRGTEAFF

size: NA
D: NA
V: TRBV5-6
J: TRBJ2-7
DNA: TGTGCCAGCAGCCAGAGCCCAGGCGAGCAGTACTTC
CDR3: CASSQSPGEQYF

size: once
D: TRBD2
V: TRBV6-5
J: TRBJ2-1
DNA: TGTGCCAGCAGTTACTCGAATAGCGGGATGATTAGTGAGCAGTTCTTC
CDR3: CASSYSNSGMISEQFF

size: NA
D: NA
V: TRBV20-1
J: TRBJ2-5
DNA: TGCAGTGCTAGTAGGGGCAGCTTGTACTTC
CDR3: CSASRGSLYF

size: NA
D: TRBD1
V: TRBV18
J: TRBJ1-2
DNA: TGTGCCAGCTCACTAACATCGGGGACAGCTAACTATGGCTACACCTTC
CDR3: CASSLTSGTANYGYTF

size: NA
D: TRBD1
V: TRBV28
J: TRBJ1-4
DNA: TGTGCCAGCAGACTTGGGACAGGGGCAACTAATGAAAAACTGTTTTTT
CDR3: CASRLGTGATNEKLFF

size: once
D: NA
V: TRBV19
J: TRBJ2-5
DNA: TGTGCCAGTAGTTTCGGCGGGCTCAAAGAGACCCAGTACTTC
CDR3: CASSFGGLKETQYF

size: NA
D: NA
V: TRBV4-2
J: TRBJ2-7
DNA: TGTGCCAGCAGCCAAAAACAGGGAGCGTACGAGCAGTACTTC
CDR3: CASSQKQGAYEQYF

size: NA
D: TRBD1
V: TRBV2
J: TRBJ2-3
DNA: TGTGCCAGCAAGACTCCCCCGGGACAGGGGGCAGATACGCAGTATTTT
CDR3: CASKTPPGQGADTQYF

size: NA
D: NA
V: TRBV6-5
J: TRBJ1-5
DNA: TGTGCCAGCAGCTCCGACAGGTTTAACAATCAGCCCCAGCATTTT
CDR3: CASSSDRFNNQPQHF

size: NA
D: TRBD2
V: TRBV6-5
J: TRBJ2-1
DNA: TGTGCCACAGGGACTAGCGGATACAATGAGCAGTTCTTC
CDR3: CATGTSGYNEQFF

size: NA
D: TRBD1
V: TRBV29-1
J: TRBJ2-7
DNA: TGCAGTTCGGCGGTAGGACAGGGGGTCTCCTACGAGCAGTACTTC
CDR3: CSSAVGQGVSYEQYF